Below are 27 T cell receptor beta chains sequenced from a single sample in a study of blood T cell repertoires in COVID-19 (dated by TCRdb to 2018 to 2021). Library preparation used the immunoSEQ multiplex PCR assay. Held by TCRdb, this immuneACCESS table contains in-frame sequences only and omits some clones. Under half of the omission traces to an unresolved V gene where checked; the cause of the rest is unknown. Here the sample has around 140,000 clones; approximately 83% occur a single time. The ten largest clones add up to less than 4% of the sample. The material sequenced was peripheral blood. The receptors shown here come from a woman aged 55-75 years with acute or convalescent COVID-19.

As DNA, the CDR3 is TGCGCCAGCAGTGAGGCTAGCGGGAGCGACAACACCGGGGAGCTGTTTTTT. It encodes CASSEASGSDNTGELFF. V gene TRBV10-2 combines with J gene TRBJ2-2; 10 bases line up with TRBD2. This CDR3 contains 17 residues. After removal of 2 bases from V and 2 bases from J, the junction contained 5 bases not matched to a gene. Germline V lookup: CDR1 WSHSY, CDR2 SAAADI.

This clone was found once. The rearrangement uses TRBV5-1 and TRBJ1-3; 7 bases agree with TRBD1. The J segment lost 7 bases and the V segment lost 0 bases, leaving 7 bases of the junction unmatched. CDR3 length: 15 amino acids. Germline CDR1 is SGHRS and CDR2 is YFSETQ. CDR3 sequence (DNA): TGCGCCAGCAGCTTGGCCGGGACAGCTGCGAACACCATATATTTT. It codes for CASSLAGTAANTIYF.

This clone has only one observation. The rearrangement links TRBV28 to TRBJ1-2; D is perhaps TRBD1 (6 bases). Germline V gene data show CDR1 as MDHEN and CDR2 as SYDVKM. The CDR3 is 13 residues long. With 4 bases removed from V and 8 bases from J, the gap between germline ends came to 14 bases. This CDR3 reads CASSSTGSRGYTF. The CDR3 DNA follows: TGTGCCAGCAGTTCAACAGGGTCGAGGGGCTACACCTTC.

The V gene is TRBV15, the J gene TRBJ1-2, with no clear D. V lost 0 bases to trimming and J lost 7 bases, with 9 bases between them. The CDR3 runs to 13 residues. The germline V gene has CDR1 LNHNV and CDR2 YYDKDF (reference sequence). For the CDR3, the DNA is TGTGCCACCAGCAGAGATCTATCTCGTGGCTACACCTTC. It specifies CATSRDLSRGYTF. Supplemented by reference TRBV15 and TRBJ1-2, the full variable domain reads DAMVIQNPRYQVTQFGKPVTLSCSQTLNHNVMYWYQQKSSQAPKLLFHYYDKDFNNEADTPDNFQSRRPNTSFCFLDIRSPGLGDTAMYLCATSRDLSRGYTFGSGTRLTVV.

DNA for the CDR3: TGTGCCACCAGTGATAACAGGGTTCGGGGAGAGACCCAGTACTTC. The encoded protein is CATSDNRVRGETQYF. V and J are TRBV24-1 and TRBJ2-5; tentative D call: TRBD1 (6 bases). The germline V gene has CDR1 KGHDR and CDR2 SFDVKD. This CDR3 is built from 15 residues. The V and J ends lost 3 bases and 4 bases respectively, with 14 bases between them.

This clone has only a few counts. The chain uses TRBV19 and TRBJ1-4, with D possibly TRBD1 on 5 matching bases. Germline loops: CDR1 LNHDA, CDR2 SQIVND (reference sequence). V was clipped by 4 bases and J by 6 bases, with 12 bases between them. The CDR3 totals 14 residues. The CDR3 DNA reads TGTGCCAGTAGTAGATGGGGGAGGCATGAAAAACTGTTTTTT. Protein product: CASSRWGRHEKLFF. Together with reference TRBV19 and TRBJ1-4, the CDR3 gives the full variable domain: DGGITQSPKYLFRKEGQNVTLSCEQNLNHDAMYWYRQDPGQGLRLIYYSQIVNDFQKGDIAEGYSVSREKKESFPLTVTSAQKNPTAFYLCASSRWGRHEKLFFGSGTQLSVL.

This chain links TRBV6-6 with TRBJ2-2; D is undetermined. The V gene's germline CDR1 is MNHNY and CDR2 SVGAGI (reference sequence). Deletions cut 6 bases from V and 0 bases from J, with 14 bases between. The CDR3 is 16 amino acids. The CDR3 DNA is TGTGCCAGCAGCCTCGACATATATTCGAACACCGGGGAGCTGTTTTTT. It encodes CASSLDIYSNTGELFF.

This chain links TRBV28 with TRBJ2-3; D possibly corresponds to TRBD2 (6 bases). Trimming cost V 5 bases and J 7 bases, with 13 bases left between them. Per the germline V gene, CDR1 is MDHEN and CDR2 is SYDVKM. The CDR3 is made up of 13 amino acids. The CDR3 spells CASSPRRGNTQYF. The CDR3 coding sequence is TGTGCCAGCAGTCCCCGGCGGGGTAATACGCAGTATTTT.

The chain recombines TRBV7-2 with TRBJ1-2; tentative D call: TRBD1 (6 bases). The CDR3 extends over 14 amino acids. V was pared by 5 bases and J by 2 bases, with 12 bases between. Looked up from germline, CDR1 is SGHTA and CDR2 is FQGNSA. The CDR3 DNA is TGTGCCAGCAGCCAGACAGGTTTAAACTATGGCTACACCTTC. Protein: CASSQTGLNYGYTF.

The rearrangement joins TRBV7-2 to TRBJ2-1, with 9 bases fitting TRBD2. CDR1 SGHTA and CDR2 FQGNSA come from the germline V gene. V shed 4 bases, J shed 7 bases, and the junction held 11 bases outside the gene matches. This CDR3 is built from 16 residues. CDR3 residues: CASSSSGTSRRNEQFF. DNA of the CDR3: TGTGCCAGCAGCTCCTCCGGGACTAGCCGTCGGAATGAGCAGTTCTTC.

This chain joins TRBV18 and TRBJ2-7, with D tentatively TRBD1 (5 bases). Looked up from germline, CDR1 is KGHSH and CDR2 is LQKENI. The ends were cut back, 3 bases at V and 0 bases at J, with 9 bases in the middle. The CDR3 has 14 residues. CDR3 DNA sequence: TGTGCCAGCTCACCCTTTAGGGGCTCCTACGAGCAGTACTTC. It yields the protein CASSPFRGSYEQYF.

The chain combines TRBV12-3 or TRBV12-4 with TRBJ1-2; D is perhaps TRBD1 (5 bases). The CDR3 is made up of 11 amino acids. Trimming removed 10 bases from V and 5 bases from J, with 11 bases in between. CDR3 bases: TGTGCCACCTCCCGGGGGTATGGCTACACCTTC. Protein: CATSRGYGYTF.

For the CDR3, the DNA is TGTGCCAGCAGCCAAGGCCAGGGGGCGCGGGAGCAGTACTTC. Protein product: CASSQGQGAREQYF. The rearrangement links TRBV3-1 (or the pseudogene TRBV3-2) to TRBJ2-7, with 8 bases fitting TRBD1. Germline CDR1 is LGHDT and CDR2 is YNNKEL (reference sequence). The ends lost 1 base at V and 7 bases at J; junction bases unmatched: 6. CDR3 length: 14 amino acids.

The CDR3 reads CASSIGGNSDTQYF. In DNA, the CDR3 is TGTGCCAGTAGTATCGGAGGGAATTCAGATACGCAGTATTTT. V and J are TRBV19 and TRBJ2-3, with a possible D match to TRBD2 (6 bases). Germline assignment: CDR1 LNHDA and CDR2 SQIVND (reference sequence). The CDR3 covers 14 residues. The V end was cut by 3 bases, the J end by 4 bases, with 11 bases between. Combining the CDR3 with reference TRBV19 and TRBJ2-3 gives the whole variable domain DGGITQSPKYLFRKEGQNVTLSCEQNLNHDAMYWYRQDPGQGLRLIYYSQIVNDFQKGDIAEGYSVSREKKESFPLTVTSAQKNPTAFYLCASSIGGNSDTQYFGPGTRLTVL.

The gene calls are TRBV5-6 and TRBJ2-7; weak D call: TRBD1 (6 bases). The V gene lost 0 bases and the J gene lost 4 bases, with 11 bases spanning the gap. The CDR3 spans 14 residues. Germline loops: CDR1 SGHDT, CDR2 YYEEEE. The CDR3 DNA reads TGTGCCAGCAGCTTGGGTGGGGGCGAATACGAGCAGTACTTC. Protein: CASSLGGGEYEQYF.

CDR3 sequence reads: CAWSAVNREQPQHF. The DNA for the CDR3 is TGTGCCTGGAGTGCCGTAAACAGGGAACAGCCCCAGCATTTT. The chain recombines TRBV30 with TRBJ1-5, with D possibly being TRBD1 (6 bases). Trimming pared 1 base from V and 7 bases from J, leaving 14 bases between. The V gene's germline CDR1 is GTSNPN and CDR2 SVGIG (reference sequence). This CDR3 is 14 amino acids long.

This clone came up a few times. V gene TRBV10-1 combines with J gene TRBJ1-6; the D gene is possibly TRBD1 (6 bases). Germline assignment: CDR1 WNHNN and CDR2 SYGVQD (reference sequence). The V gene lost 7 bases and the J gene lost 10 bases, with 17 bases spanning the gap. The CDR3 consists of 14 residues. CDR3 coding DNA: TGCGCCAGCATTCAACAGGGCCCTGGGTCACCCCTCCACTTT. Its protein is CASIQQGPGSPLHF.

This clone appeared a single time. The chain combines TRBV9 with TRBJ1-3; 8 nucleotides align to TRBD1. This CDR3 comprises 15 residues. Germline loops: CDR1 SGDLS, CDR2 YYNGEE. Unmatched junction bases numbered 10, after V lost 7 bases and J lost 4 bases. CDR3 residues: CASSLTGAVGNTIYF. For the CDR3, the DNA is TGTGCCAGCTCCCTGACAGGGGCCGTCGGAAACACCATATATTTT.

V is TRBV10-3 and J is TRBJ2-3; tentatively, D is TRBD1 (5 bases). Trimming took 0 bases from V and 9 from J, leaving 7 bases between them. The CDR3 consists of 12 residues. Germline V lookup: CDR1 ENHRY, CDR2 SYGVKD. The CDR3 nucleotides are TGTGCCATCAGTGAGTCCAGGGAAACGCAGTATTTT. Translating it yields CAISESRETQYF.

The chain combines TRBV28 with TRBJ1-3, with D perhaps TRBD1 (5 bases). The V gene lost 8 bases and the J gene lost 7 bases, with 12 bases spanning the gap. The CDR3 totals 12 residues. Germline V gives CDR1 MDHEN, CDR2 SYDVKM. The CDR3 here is CASGAGRNTIYF. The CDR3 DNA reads TGTGCCAGCGGGGCAGGGAGGAACACCATATATTTT.

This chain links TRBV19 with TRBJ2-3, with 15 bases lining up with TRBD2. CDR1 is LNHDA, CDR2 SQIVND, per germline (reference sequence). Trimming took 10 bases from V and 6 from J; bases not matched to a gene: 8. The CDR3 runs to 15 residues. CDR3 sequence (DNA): TGTGCCACCATGGGACTAGCGGGAGGACGGGATACGCAGTATTTT. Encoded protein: CATMGLAGGRDTQYF.

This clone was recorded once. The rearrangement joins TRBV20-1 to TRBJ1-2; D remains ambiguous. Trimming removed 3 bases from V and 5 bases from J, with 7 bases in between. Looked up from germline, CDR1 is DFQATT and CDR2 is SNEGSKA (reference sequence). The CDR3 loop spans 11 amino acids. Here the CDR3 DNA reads TGCAGTGCTAGCGACTTTTATGGCTACACCTTC. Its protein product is CSASDFYGYTF.

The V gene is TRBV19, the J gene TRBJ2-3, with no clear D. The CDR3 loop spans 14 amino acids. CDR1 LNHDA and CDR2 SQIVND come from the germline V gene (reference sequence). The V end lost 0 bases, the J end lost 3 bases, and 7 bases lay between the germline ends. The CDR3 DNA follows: TGTGCCAGTAGTATAGACAGGTCTACAGATACGCAGTATTTT. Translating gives CASSIDRSTDTQYF. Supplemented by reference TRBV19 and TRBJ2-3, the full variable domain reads DGGITQSPKYLFRKEGQNVTLSCEQNLNHDAMYWYRQDPGQGLRLIYYSQIVNDFQKGDIAEGYSVSREKKESFPLTVTSAQKNPTAFYLCASSIDRSTDTQYFGPGTRLTVL.

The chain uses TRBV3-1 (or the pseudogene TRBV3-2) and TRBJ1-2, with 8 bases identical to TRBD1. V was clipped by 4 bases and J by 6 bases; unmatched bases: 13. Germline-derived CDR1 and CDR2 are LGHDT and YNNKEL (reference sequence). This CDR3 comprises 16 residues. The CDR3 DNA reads TGTGCCAGCAGCCCGCTCCGGGGACAGGACGGGGATGGCTACACCTTC. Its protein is CASSPLRGQDGDGYTF.

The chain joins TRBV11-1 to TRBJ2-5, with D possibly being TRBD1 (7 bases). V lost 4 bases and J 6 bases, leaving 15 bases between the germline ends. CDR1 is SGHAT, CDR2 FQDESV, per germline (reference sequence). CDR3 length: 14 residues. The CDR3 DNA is TGTGCCAGCAGCTCCCCAGGGGGGCCCAAGACCCAGTACTTC. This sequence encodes CASSSPGGPKTQYF.

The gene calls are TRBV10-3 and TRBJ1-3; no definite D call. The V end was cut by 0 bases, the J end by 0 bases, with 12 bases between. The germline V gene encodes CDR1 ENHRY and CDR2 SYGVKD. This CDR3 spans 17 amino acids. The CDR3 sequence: CAISESLGRPSGNTIYF. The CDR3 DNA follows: TGTGCCATCAGTGAGTCTCTCGGGAGACCCTCTGGAAACACCATATATTTT.

The CDR3 spells CASTRGHAGLTQYF. CDR3 nucleotide sequence: TGTGCCAGCACTAGGGGACACGCGGGCTTGACGCAGTACTTC. The rearrangement uses TRBV28 and TRBJ2-7; D may be TRBD1 (6 bases). The CDR3 runs 14 residues. CDR1 is MDHEN and CDR2 is SYDVKM in the germline V gene. Trimming took 7 bases from V and 9 from J, leaving 22 bases between them. The full variable domain, its missing parts supplied by reference TRBV28 and TRBJ2-7, is DVKVTQSSRYLVKRTGEKVFLECVQDMDHENMFWYRQDPGLGLRLIYFSYDVKMKEKGDIPEGYSVSREKKERFSLILESASTNQTSMYLCASTRGHAGLTQYFGPGTRLTVT.